A selection of T cell receptor beta chains follows, all from one sample in a study of T cells in Graves' hyperthyroidism and ophthalmopathy. Each CDR3 protein gets one entry after TCRdb re-called the multiplex PCR reads with MiXCR. In the table there are 360,000 or so distinct CDR3 sequences, 15% to 20% of which are singletons. Sequenced: blood. The source of these receptors is a woman between 40 and 55 years old with Graves' ophthalmopathy. CDR3s include the opening cysteine and the closing phenylalanine or tryptophan. A D gene is named only where the DNA matches it firmly. Size tells how often a clone was seen (once, few, many) or the class of an expanded clone, and some rows leave it out.

J: TRBJ2-7; V: TRBV20-1; size: many; D: -; CDR3: CSPRGWVSYEQYF; DNA: TGCAGTCCACGGGGCTGGGTCTCCTACGAGCAGTACTTC
J: TRBJ2-5; V: TRBV6-5; size: -; D: TRBD2; CDR3: CASRLRGGRGETQYF; DNA: TGTGCCAGCAGATTACGGGGGGGCCGAGGGGAGACCCAGTACTTC
J: TRBJ1-1; V: TRBV28; size: many; D: TRBD1; CDR3: CASSMTGREAFF; DNA: TGTGCCAGCAGCATGACAGGGAGGGAAGCTTTCTTT
J: TRBJ2-5; V: TRBV7-8; size: many; D: TRBD2; CDR3: CASSREGWQETQYF; DNA: TGTGCCAGCAGCCGGGAGGGTTGGCAAGAGACCCAGTACTTC
J: TRBJ2-7; V: TRBV11-2; size: many; D: TRBD1; CDR3: CASTLTGGSYEQYF; DNA: TGTGCCAGCACCTTAACAGGGGGGTCCTACGAGCAGTACTTC
J: TRBJ1-1; V: TRBV28; size: many; D: TRBD1; CDR3: CASTKQGRNTEAFF; DNA: TGTGCCAGCACTAAACAGGGGCGGAACACTGAAGCTTTCTTT
J: TRBJ1-2; V: TRBV4-2; size: once; D: -; CDR3: CASSQSAGLLYTF; DNA: TGTGCCAGCAGCCAAAGCGCAGGTCTTCTCTACACCTTC
J: TRBJ2-2; V: TRBV12-3/TRBV12-4; size: -; D: TRBD2; CDR3: CASGASGRISGELFF; DNA: TGTGCCAGCGGGGCTAGCGGGAGGATCTCCGGGGAGCTGTTTTTT
J: TRBJ1-2; V: TRBV18; size: -; D: TRBD1; CDR3: CASSPTGEKGYGYTF; DNA: TGTGCCAGCTCACCCACAGGGGAAAAAGGCTATGGCTACACCTTC
J: TRBJ1-3; V: TRBV5-6; size: many; D: -; CDR3: CASRDHSGNTIYF; DNA: TGTGCCAGCAGGGACCACTCTGGAAACACCATATATTTT
J: TRBJ1-3; V: TRBV11-2; size: many; D: -; CDR3: CASSFGTTRPDTIYF; DNA: TGTGCCAGCAGTTTTGGAACTACAAGGCCAGACACCATATATTTT
J: TRBJ1-5; V: TRBV19; size: many; D: TRBD1; CDR3: CASSLTGVSNQPQHF; DNA: TGTGCCAGTAGTTTAACAGGGGTAAGCAATCAGCCCCAGCATTTT
J: TRBJ2-2; V: TRBV6-5; size: many; D: TRBD1; CDR3: CASSSGQGGNTGELFF; DNA: TGTGCCAGCAGTTCCGGACAGGGGGGCAACACCGGGGAGCTGTTTTTT
J: TRBJ2-2; V: TRBV11-3; size: many; D: TRBD2; CDR3: CASSLPSGRAPGELFF; DNA: TGTGCCAGCAGCCTACCTAGCGGGAGGGCCCCCGGGGAGCTGTTTTTT
J: TRBJ2-7; V: TRBV4-1; size: few; D: -; CDR3: CASSQERDWDASSRYEQYF; DNA: TGCGCCAGCAGCCAAGAAAGGGATTGGGACGCTAGTTCCCGATACGAGCAGTACTTC
J: TRBJ2-2; V: TRBV15; size: many; D: -; CDR3: CATRRIQGRTGELFF; DNA: TGTGCCACCAGGAGAATACAGGGTCGAACCGGGGAGCTGTTTTTT
J: TRBJ2-5; V: TRBV12-3/TRBV12-4; size: many; D: -; CDR3: CASSSDRIGETQYF; DNA: TGTGCCAGCAGCTCAGACAGGATCGGGGAGACCCAGTACTTC
J: TRBJ2-2; V: TRBV6-1; size: few; D: -; CDR3: CASVPQDEIPGELFF; DNA: TGTGCCAGCGTCCCACAAGACGAAATTCCCGGGGAGCTGTTTTTT
J: TRBJ1-3; V: TRBV6-5; size: many; D: -; CDR3: CASRVSDSGNTIYF; DNA: TGTGCCAGCAGGGTATCGGATTCGGGAAACACCATATATTTT
J: TRBJ2-3; V: TRBV20-1; size: many; D: -; CDR3: CSASRLVDTQYF; DNA: TGCAGTGCGTCCCGACTAGTTGATACGCAGTATTTT
J: TRBJ2-7; V: TRBV7-6; size: many; D: -; CDR3: CASSILPGRTNYEQYF; DNA: TGTGCCAGCAGCATACTACCGGGCAGGACAAACTACGAGCAGTACTTC
J: TRBJ1-4; V: TRBV28; size: many; D: TRBD1; CDR3: CASSLPGTGATNEKLFF; DNA: TGTGCCAGCAGTCTCCCCGGGACAGGGGCAACTAATGAAAAACTGTTTTTT